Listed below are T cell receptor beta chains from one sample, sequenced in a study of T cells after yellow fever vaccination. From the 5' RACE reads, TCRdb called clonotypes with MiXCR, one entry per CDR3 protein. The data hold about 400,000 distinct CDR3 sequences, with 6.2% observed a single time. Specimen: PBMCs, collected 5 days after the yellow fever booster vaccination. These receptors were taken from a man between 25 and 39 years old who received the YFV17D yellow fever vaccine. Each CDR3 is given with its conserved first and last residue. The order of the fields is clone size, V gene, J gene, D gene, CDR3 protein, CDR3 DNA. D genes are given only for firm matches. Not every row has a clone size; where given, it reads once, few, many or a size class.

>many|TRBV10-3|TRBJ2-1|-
CAISAGEQGLSNEQFF
TGTGCCATCAGCGCGGGGGAACAGGGCCTATCAAATGAGCAGTTCTTC
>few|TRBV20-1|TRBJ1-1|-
CSALDSLKARAFF
TGCAGTGCTCTGGACTCCCTAAAGGCTAGGGCTTTCTTT
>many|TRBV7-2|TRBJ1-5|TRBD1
CASSSDRVSQPQHF
TGTGCCAGCAGCTCAGACAGGGTTTCTCAGCCCCAGCATTTT
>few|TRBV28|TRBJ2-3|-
CASSFGAITDTQYF
TGTGCCAGCAGTTTCGGGGCAATCACAGATACGCAGTATTTT
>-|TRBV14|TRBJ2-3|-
CASSQDRVGSGTDTQYF
TGTGCCAGCAGCCAAGATCGGGTCGGGAGCGGAACAGATACGCAGTATTTT
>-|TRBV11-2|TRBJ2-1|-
CAGSRERSSYNEQFF
TGTGCCGGATCCAGGGAGCGGAGCTCCTACAATGAGCAGTTCTTC
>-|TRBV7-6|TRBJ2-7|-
CASSRGMTLEQYF
TGTGCCAGCTCAAGGGGCATGACGCTCGAGCAGTACTTC
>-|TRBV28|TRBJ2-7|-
CASSPPDEVLSYEQYF
TGTGCCAGCAGTCCCCCGGATGAGGTACTCTCCTACGAGCAGTACTTC
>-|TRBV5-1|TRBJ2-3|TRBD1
CASSSGTVPLDTQYF
TGCGCCAGCAGCTCCGGGACAGTTCCATTAGATACGCAGTATTTT
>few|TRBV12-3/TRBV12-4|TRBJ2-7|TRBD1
CASSFGTGLSYEQYF
TGTGCCAGCAGTTTTGGGACAGGCTTATCCTACGAGCAGTACTTC
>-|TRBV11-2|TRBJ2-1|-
CASSPLLGEENEQFF
TGTGCCAGCAGCCCGCTCTTGGGAGAGGAGAATGAGCAGTTCTTC
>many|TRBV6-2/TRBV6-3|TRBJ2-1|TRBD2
CASSLRAGGSYNEQFF
TGTGCCAGCAGCCTCCGAGCGGGAGGCTCCTACAATGAGCAGTTCTTC
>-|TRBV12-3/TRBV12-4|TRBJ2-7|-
CASSRDIQQYF
TGTGCCAGCAGTCGGGACATACAGCAGTACTTC
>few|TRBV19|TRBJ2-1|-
CASSIGHNEQFF
TGTGCCAGTAGTATAGGGCACAATGAGCAGTTCTTC
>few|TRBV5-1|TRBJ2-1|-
CASSLRVRSYNEQFF
TGCGCCAGCAGCTTGAGGGTTAGGTCCTACAATGAGCAGTTCTTC
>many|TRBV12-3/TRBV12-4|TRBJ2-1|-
CATGQTGNEQFF
TGTGCCACCGGACAAACTGGGAATGAGCAGTTCTTC
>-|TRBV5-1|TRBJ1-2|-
CASSRRGGALELSHGYTF
TGCGCCAGCAGCCGTCGGGGGGGCGCTCTGGAACTATCCCATGGCTACACCTTC
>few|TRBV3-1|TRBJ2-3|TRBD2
CASSQGISAGGDTQYF
TGTGCCAGCAGCCAAGGAATATCAGCGGGAGGAGATACGCAGTATTTT
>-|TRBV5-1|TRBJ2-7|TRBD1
CASSLEGTGWTYEQYF
TGCGCCAGCAGCTTGGAGGGGACAGGTTGGACCTACGAGCAGTACTTC
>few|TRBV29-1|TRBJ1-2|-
CSVSRGQTGYGYTF
TGCAGCGTGAGTCGGGGACAAACGGGCTATGGCTACACCTTC
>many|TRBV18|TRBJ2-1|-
CASSALGGNEQFF
TGTGCCAGCTCAGCTCTAGGGGGAAATGAGCAGTTCTTC
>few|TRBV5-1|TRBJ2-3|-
CASSLWGEPRTDTQYF
TGCGCCAGCAGCTTGTGGGGGGAGCCTCGCACAGATACGCAGTATTTT
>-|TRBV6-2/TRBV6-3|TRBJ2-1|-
CASTFHRAAQNEQFF
TGTGCCAGCACTTTCCACCGAGCGGCCCAAAATGAGCAGTTCTTC